The source of this T cell receptor (beta chain) is a study of shared clonotypes between healthy human individuals. Study-level background: Two women and a few men aged 18 to 49 served as donors. Each donor contributed plates that comprised three CD4 naive, three CD4 memory, two CD8 naive and one CD8 memory. Study results and limitations: Rarefaction indicated that sorted-subset sequencing remained incomplete although depth was large. Investigators expected sequencing depth to affect clonotype sharing among donors.

Regarding this clone: Its antigen is currently unknown.

V lost 2 bases to trimming and J lost 4 bases, with 12 bases between them. The CDR3 sequence is 14 residues long. Germline lookup yields CDR1 SGHNT and CDR2 YYREEE (reference sequence). TCRdb's copy holds only in-frame clones and misses some; the assay was immunoSEQ multiplex PCR. Among 2 million or so clones listed, approximately 95% were seen once. Material for sequencing was naive CD4+ T cells sorted from blood. Described subset: CD45RA+ positively selected. This receptor was identified in a man aged 18 to 35 in good health. This chain links TRBV5-4 with TRBJ2-5, with D perhaps being TRBD1 or TRBD2 (5 bases each). This CDR3 is CASSFREEGETQYF. CDR3 DNA sequence: TGTGCCAGCAGCTTCAGGGAAGAGGGAGAGACCCAGTACTTC.